The 10 T cell receptor beta chains listed next were all sequenced from one sample in a study of shared clonotypes between healthy human individuals. Cells designated naive CD8 were CD45RO-negative and were positively selected for CCR7, with terminally differentiated effector memory CD45RA+ cells excluded. The repertoire was sequenced with immunoSEQ multiplex PCR; TCRdb's copy has only in-frame clones and lacks some. The sample carries about 2.1 million clones, around 95% recorded once. Sequencing was done on a sample of naive CD8+ T cells from PBMCs. These receptors were obtained from a man aged 18 to 35 in good health. Some clones in this sample may be carry-over from other donors' samples.

CDR3 sequence reads: CASSEARNQPQHF. CDR3 DNA: TGTGCCAGCAGTGAAGCGCGCAATCAGCCCCAGCATTTT. This chain links TRBV6-1 with TRBJ1-5; D gene uncertain. CDR3 length equals 13 residues. Looked up from germline, CDR1 is MNHNS and CDR2 is SASEGT. Trimming removed 0 bases from V and 2 bases from J, with 2 bases in between.

In this sample, this clone turned up once. The rearrangement uses TRBV15 and TRBJ1-4; possibly TRBD1 for D (5 bases). V lost 1 base and J lost 8, with 11 bases in between. CDR3 size: 14 residues. Looked up from germline, CDR1 is LNHNV and CDR2 is YYDKDF (reference sequence). The CDR3 region has the DNA TGTGCCACCAGCAGAGTCAGGGAGAGGGAAAAACTGTTTTTT. Protein: CATSRVREREKLFF.

The chain has TRBV10-2 and TRBJ2-1, with D unclear. V was pared by 5 bases and J by 1 base, with 12 bases between. Germline V CDR1 and CDR2: WSHSY, SAAADI. The CDR3 covers 15 residues. This chain's CDR3 is CASSRSFGSYNEQFF. In DNA form, the CDR3 reads TGCGCCAGCAGTAGGTCGTTTGGGTCCTACAATGAGCAGTTCTTC.

This clone was recorded only once. The chain carries TRBV15 and TRBJ2-1; maybe TRBD2 (5 bases). Trimming took off 8 bases at V and 5 bases at J, with 13 bases between the two ends. The CDR3 is 13 amino acids. CDR1 and CDR2 (germline): LNHNV, YYDKDF (reference sequence). The CDR3 nucleotides are TGTGCCACCGGAGCGGATCTCAACAATGAGCAGTTCTTC. Protein product: CATGADLNNEQFF.

The rearrangement uses TRBV27 and TRBJ2-5, with D maybe TRBD2 (6 bases). V was cut by 2 bases and J by 11 bases, with 12 bases left in between. Germline CDR1 is MNHEY and CDR2 is SMNVEV (reference sequence). CDR3 length: 12 amino acids. CDR3 residues: CASSLIDLAQYF. In DNA, the CDR3 is TGTGCCAGCAGTTTAATAGATCTAGCGCAGTACTTC.

The chain links TRBV4-1 to TRBJ2-3, with D possibly matching TRBD1 (6 bases). CDR3 length: 16 amino acids. Germline values: CDR1 MGHRA, CDR2 YSYEKL. Trimming left V 4 bases short and J 2 bases short, with 16 bases between. The CDR3 here is CASSPGSGALTDTQYF. CDR3 coding DNA: TGCGCCAGCAGCCCAGGATCAGGGGCCCTCACAGATACGCAGTATTTT.

V gene TRBV4-1 combines with J gene TRBJ1-5; D is undetermined. Germline lookup yields CDR1 MGHRA and CDR2 YSYEKL. The CDR3 extends over 15 amino acids. V lost 1 base to trimming and J lost 4 bases, with 11 bases between them. The CDR3 spells CASSQVKGPNQPQHF. CDR3 bases: TGCGCCAGCAGCCAAGTAAAGGGCCCGAATCAGCCCCAGCATTTT.

V is TRBV28 and J is TRBJ2-7; D possibly corresponds to TRBD2 (6 bases). V was trimmed by 4 bases and J by 5 bases, leaving 27 bases between them. Germline V gene sequence: CDR1 MDHEN, CDR2 SYDVKM. The CDR3 runs 18 residues. The CDR3 sequence is CASSYLREEQLHRHEQYF. DNA of the CDR3: TGTGCCAGCAGTTACCTCAGGGAGGAGCAACTCCACCGCCACGAGCAGTACTTC.

V usage is TRBV7-2 and J usage is TRBJ1-1; D gene unclear. The CDR3 is 13 residues long. Trimming took off 6 bases at V and 4 bases at J, with 12 bases between the two ends. The V gene's germline CDR1 is SGHTA and CDR2 FQGNSA. The CDR3 DNA is TGTGCCAGCAGGATAGACGCGACCACTGAAGCTTTCTTT. Translated, it gives CASRIDATTEAFF.

V usage is TRBV28 and J usage is TRBJ1-6; a weak D match, TRBD1 (6 bases). The CDR3 contains 17 residues. V was shortened by 6 bases and J by 4 bases, with 19 bases between the two germline ends. The germline V gene has CDR1 MDHEN and CDR2 SYDVKM. CDR3 DNA: TGTGCCAGCAGACCCACACCAGGGGTCCATTATAATTCACCCCTCCACTTT. Its translation: CASRPTPGVHYNSPLHF. The full variable domain, with the rest looked up from reference TRBV28 and TRBJ1-6, is DVKVTQSSRYLVKRTGEKVFLECVQDMDHENMFWYRQDPGLGLRLIYFSYDVKMKEKGDIPEGYSVSREKKERFSLILESASTNQTSMYLCASRPTPGVHYNSPLHFGNGTRLTVT.